The clone carrying this TCR beta chain was counted a single time. This specimen comes from a study of cytomegalovirus exposure and HLA in healthy donors. There are 15 residues in the CDR3. With 6 bases clipped from V and 2 bases from J, the junction kept 7 bases outside the gene matches. Germline CDR1 MNHNY, CDR2 SVGAGI (reference sequence). The PCR employed 60 Vbeta primers together with 13 Jbeta primers. Data came from immunoSEQ multiplex PCR; TCRdb stores just in-frame clones and leaves some out. The sample includes about 200,000 clones, 65% to 80% of them seen just once. Specimen: PBMCs. The chain has TRBV6-6 and TRBJ1-3; 7 nucleotides align to TRBD1. The receptor's source is a man between 40 and 49 years old in good health and CMV-seronegative. The DNA of the CDR3 is TGTGCCAGCAGACCTGGGACAGATGCTGGAAACACCATATATTTT. Its protein is CASRPGTDAGNTIYF.